The 18 T cell receptor beta chains in this list originate from one sample, sequenced in a study of blood T cell repertoires in COVID-19. Measured with immunoSEQ multiplex PCR; TCRdb has only the in-frame clones, and not every one. The sample yields about 230,000 clones, approximately 90% seen once. Sequenced sample: peripheral blood. These receptors were taken from a man aged 45-60 years with COVID-19, enrolled during active disease.

This chain links TRBV21-1 with TRBJ2-3; whether TRBD1, the table's D call, matches the DNA was not checked. TRBV21-1 is shown as a pseudogene. The CDR3 length is 15 residues. CDR3 region: CASSKGGTLGDTQYF. CDR3 sequence (DNA): TGTGCCAGCAGCAAAGGGGGGACATTGGGAGATACGCAGTATTTT.

V and J are TRBV12-5 and TRBJ2-5; TRBD2 is a possible D gene (7 bases). The V gene lost 3 bases and the J gene lost 5 bases, with 16 bases spanning the gap. Germline V CDR1 and CDR2: LGHNT, FRNRAP. The CDR3 extends over 15 amino acids. CDR3 in DNA: TGTGCTAGTGGTTTCACCCGCGGGGGCTGGGAGACCCAGTACTTC. The encoded protein is CASGFTRGGWETQYF.

The J gene is TRBJ2-5, the V gene TRBV11-1; the D gene is possibly TRBD2 (5 bases). There are 14 residues in the CDR3. CDR1 SGHAT and CDR2 FQDESV come from the germline V gene (reference sequence). Trimming took off 1 base at V and 5 bases at J, with 11 bases between the two ends. This CDR3 reads CASSLDVGGETQYF. The CDR3 nucleotides read TGTGCCAGCAGCTTAGACGTGGGCGGGGAGACCCAGTACTTC. The full variable domain, rest sourced from reference TRBV11-1 and TRBJ2-5, is EAEVAQSPRYKITEKSQAVAFWCDPISGHATLYWYRQILGQGPELLVQFQDESVVDDSQLPKDRFSAERLKGVDSTLKIQPAELGDSAMYLCASSLDVGGETQYFGPGTRLLVL.

The chain has TRBV5-5 and TRBJ1-4; D may be TRBD1 (6 bases). CDR1 and CDR2 from the germline V gene are SGHKS and YYEKEE (reference sequence). CDR3 size: 15 residues. V lost 1 base and J lost 7, with 14 bases in between. The CDR3 region has the DNA TGTGCCAGCAGCTTGCCAGGGGCTCATGGTGAAAAACTGTTTTTT. This sequence encodes CASSLPGAHGEKLFF.

The chain combines TRBV19 with TRBJ2-7; 13 bases are a match to TRBD2. CDR3 length: 15 residues. V gave up 6 bases and J gave up 5 bases; unmatched junction bases: 7. Germline CDR1 LNHDA, CDR2 SQIVND (reference sequence). CDR3 sequence reads: CASRRLAGGIHEQYF. Here the CDR3 DNA reads TGTGCCAGTAGGAGACTAGCGGGAGGTATCCACGAGCAGTACTTC.

The V call is TRBV6-6, the J call TRBJ2-2; D unclear. The CDR3 runs to 13 residues. In germline, CDR1 is MNHNY, CDR2 SVGAGI (reference sequence). V lost 5 bases and J lost 2, with 6 bases in between. CDR3 residues: CASSPGNTGELFF. The CDR3 DNA is TGTGCCAGCAGTCCAGGAAACACCGGGGAGCTGTTTTTT.

The genes are TRBV20-1 and TRBJ2-3; the D is unclear. Germline V gene data show CDR1 as DFQATT and CDR2 as SNEGSKA (reference sequence). Trimming removed 3 bases from V and 7 bases from J, with 5 bases in between. The CDR3 has 10 residues. DNA for the CDR3: TGCAGTGCTAGGGAGAATACGCAGTATTTT. Amino acid sequence: CSARENTQYF.

This chain connects TRBV5-6 to TRBJ2-7; 7 bases line up with TRBD2. Trimming at V came to 4 bases and at J to 3 bases, leaving 13 bases not matched to a gene. This CDR3 is built from 16 residues. Germline V gives CDR1 SGHDT, CDR2 YYEEEE. The CDR3 DNA reads TGTGCCAGCAGCCGGCTGTCCCGGGACTATATCTACGAGCAGTACTTC. It specifies CASSRLSRDYIYEQYF.

The chain employs TRBV7-2 and TRBJ2-2; 9 bases are shared with TRBD1. Germline CDR1 reads SGHTA; CDR2 reads FQGNSA. The CDR3 has 15 amino acids. The trim removed 1 base at V and 6 bases at J, leaving 3 bases unmatched. CDR3 in DNA: TGTGCCAGCAGCTTAGGGACAGGGGAGGCCGGGGAGCTGTTTTTT. This sequence encodes CASSLGTGEAGELFF.

The chain combines TRBV4-3 with TRBJ1-1; D unresolved. CDR3 length: 15 residues. Germline V gene lookup returns CDR1 LGHNA and CDR2 YSLEER. Trimming removed 3 bases from V and 1 base from J, with 12 bases in between. The CDR3 nucleotides read TGCGCCAGCAGCCAGAAAGGCAGGAAGAACACTGAAGCTTTCTTT. Its translation is CASSQKGRKNTEAFF.

In this sample, this clone turned up once. This chain links TRBV6-5 with TRBJ2-7; 7 bases are shared with TRBD1. The CDR3 is 15 residues long. The junction had 6 bases not matched to a gene; V was cut back by 2 bases and J by 2 bases. CDR1 and CDR2 from the germline V gene are MNHEY and SVGAGI. The CDR3 reads CASSYLHGTAYEQYF. Here the CDR3 DNA reads TGTGCCAGCAGTTACCTACACGGGACAGCCTACGAGCAGTACTTC.

The V call is TRBV3-1 (or the pseudogene TRBV3-2), the J call TRBJ2-7; tentative D call: TRBD2 (6 bases). There are 15 residues in the CDR3. V lost 0 bases, J lost 3 bases, and 12 bases lay in between. The germline gives CDR1 LGHDT, CDR2 YNNKEL (reference sequence). The CDR3 is CASSQDWGTYYEQYF. CDR3 DNA: TGTGCCAGCAGCCAAGACTGGGGGACTTACTACGAGCAGTACTTC.

The genes are TRBV9 and TRBJ2-7, with 14 bases lining up with TRBD2. The junction had 4 bases not matched to a gene; V was cut back by 4 bases and J by 7 bases. The germline V gene has CDR1 SGDLS and CDR2 YYNGEE. The CDR3 is 14 amino acids. Here the CDR3 reads CASSTGLAGVEQYF. The CDR3 nucleotides read TGTGCCAGCAGCACGGGACTAGCGGGGGTTGAGCAGTACTTC.

The V gene is TRBV7-3, the J gene TRBJ2-5; 10 nucleotides line up with TRBD1. Germline lookup yields CDR1 SGHTA and CDR2 FQGTGA. J lost 5 bases, V lost 5 bases, and 14 bases had no gene match. The CDR3 consists of 17 residues. CDR3 residues: CASSPLGGQGNSETQYF. CDR3 nucleotides: TGTGCCAGCAGCCCCCTTGGGGGACAGGGGAATTCGGAGACCCAGTACTTC.

The chain recombines TRBV4-3 with TRBJ2-3; 9 positions agree with TRBD2. The CDR3 consists of 16 residues. Trimming at V came to 0 bases and at J to 6 bases, leaving 7 bases not matched to a gene. Germline lookup yields CDR1 LGHNA and CDR2 YSLEER. The CDR3 DNA sequence: TGCGCCAGCAGCCAAGACCCTCTAGCGGGGTATGATACGCAGTATTTT. Translated: CASSQDPLAGYDTQYF.

The chain is built from TRBV19 and TRBJ2-4; TRBD1 might be the D (5 bases). This CDR3 comprises 17 residues. V was shortened by 5 bases and J by 0 bases, with 17 bases between the two germline ends. Germline CDR1 reads LNHDA; CDR2 reads SQIVND (reference sequence). The CDR3 DNA sequence: TGTGCCAGTAGTCCGAAGACAGACACCCTAGCCAAAAACATTCAGTACTTC. Amino acid sequence: CASSPKTDTLAKNIQYF.

The V and J genes are TRBV20-1 and TRBJ2-5; the match to TRBD2 covers 12 bases. Germline CDR1 and CDR2: DFQATT and SNEGSKA (reference sequence). V lost 3 bases, J lost 4 bases, and 3 bases stayed unmatched. CDR3 size: 14 residues. The CDR3 DNA reads as TGCAGTGCTAGTCAACTAGCGGGAGGAGAGACCCAGTACTTC. This encodes CSASQLAGGETQYF.

This clone was counted between two and nine times. V is TRBV7-2 and J is TRBJ1-6; 8 bases map to TRBD1. Germline trimming cut 0 bases from V and 2 bases from J; bases unmatched to any gene: 6. Germline CDR1 SGHTA, CDR2 FQGNSA. The CDR3 runs 18 residues. For the CDR3, the DNA is TGTGCCAGCAGCTTAGCCTCGACAGGGGACACCTATAATTCACCCCTCCACTTT. Translated, it gives CASSLASTGDTYNSPLHF.